What follows describes a single T cell receptor beta chain. Its specificity is unknown. This sample is part of a study of blood T cells in healthy people across ages. Regarding the study as a whole: Naive CD4+ cell counts and diversity both ran higher in long-lived than in aged donors.

Per-sample yields of isolated PBMCs were at least 7 million. The use of a sample-barcoded 5' primer and a J-beta primer mix characterized a second PCR of roughly 6 to 11 cycles. TCRdb passed the 5' RACE reads through MiXCR, listing each CDR3 protein once. The sample holds hundreds of thousands of distinct CDR3 sequences; roughly 53% are singletons and the top ten take more than 35%. The length of the CDR3 is 11 residues. CDR1 is MNHEY, CDR2 SVGEGT, per germline. V dropped 6 bases and J dropped 8 bases, with 10 bases sitting between them. This clonotype originated in a man in his 60s in good health. The chain has TRBV6-2 or TRBV6-3 and TRBJ1-1, with unresolved D. The sequenced material came from blood. CDR3 nucleotide sequence: TGTGCCAGCAGACGGACGTCCGAAGCTTTCTTT. This encodes CASRRTSEAFF.